The clone carrying this TCR beta chain was counted between two and nine times. Its cognate antigen is unknown. The germline V and J ends were trimmed by 7 bases and 5 bases, with 8 bases remaining between them. This CDR3 is 11 amino acids long. Germline-derived CDR1 and CDR2 are SEHNR and FQNEAQ (reference sequence). This record belongs to a study of OX40 agonist ivuxolimab in advanced cancers. In the study overall: A mean age of roughly 62 years, range roughly 20 to 80, was recorded, and over 65% were male. Study-level results: With doses of 0.1 to 3.0 mg/kg, CD4+ and CD8+ blood T cells had undergone clonal expansion by week 6.

TCRdb's copy holds only in-frame clones and misses some; the assay was immunoSEQ multiplex PCR. The sample carries approximately 42,000 clones, approximately 88% recorded once. This chain joins TRBV7-9 and TRBJ1-1; no clear D gene. The source of this sequence is an adult with an advanced solid tumor such as melanoma, head and neck, liver or kidney cancer. The sequencing used CD4+ or CD8+ T cells sorted from blood, collected in a trial of the OX40 agonist ivuxolimab. The CDR3 DNA reads as TGTGCCAGCACCACGGGTACTGAAGCTTTCTTT. Its translation: CASTTGTEAFF.